This T cell receptor beta chain is from a study of T cell repertoires in cytomegalovirus infection. Study-level information: Well-studied HLA-B-restricted epitopes and recently identified HLA-C-restricted epitopes of CMV were both used in the study. Evidence of both CMV infection and a matching HLA type came from public TCR beta signatures.

CDR3 length: 15 amino acids. Trimming took off 2 bases at V and 2 bases at J, with 10 bases between the two ends. Germline assignment: CDR1 MNHEY and CDR2 SMNVEV (reference sequence). Points from the study as a whole: Dominating the ex vivo response were TCR beta clonotypes that were CMV-specific and HLA-C-restricted.

TCRdb called the reads again in MiXCR, with one record for every CDR3 protein. Of about 770,000 distinct CDR3 sequences listed, almost 30% are singletons. On this clonotype itself: As yet, its antigen is unknown.

Here the sequenced sample was cultured CD8+ T cells from PBMCs, taken from culture after CMV antigen stimulation. The sequence derives from a human donor in good health (CMV status not recorded). Some clones in this sample may be carry-over from other donors' samples. The chain recombines TRBV27 with TRBJ2-1, with D maybe TRBD1 (5 bases). The chain's CDR3 is CASSLSTGPYNEQFF. The CDR3 bases are TGTGCCAGCAGTTTAAGCACAGGCCCCTACAATGAGCAGTTCTTC.